The clone carrying this T cell receptor (beta chain) has only one observation. This specimen comes from a study of blood T cell repertoires in COVID-19. Generated by immunoSEQ multiplex PCR, the TCRdb table keeps only in-frame clones and is missing some. The sample carries under 40,000 clones, approximately 90% recorded once. This clonotype was sampled from an elderly woman with active or convalescent COVID-19. Sequencing input: peripheral blood.

CDR3 coding DNA: TGTGCCAGCAGCTTAATAGGGGGAGATAGGTCCGGGGAGCTGTTTTTT. It translates to CASSLIGGDRSGELFF. The chain uses TRBV7-6 and TRBJ2-2; a possible D gene is TRBD1 (6 bases). The CDR3 loop spans 16 amino acids. V was cut by 2 bases and J by 6 bases, with 16 bases left in between. The V gene's germline CDR1 is SGHVS and CDR2 FNYEAQ.